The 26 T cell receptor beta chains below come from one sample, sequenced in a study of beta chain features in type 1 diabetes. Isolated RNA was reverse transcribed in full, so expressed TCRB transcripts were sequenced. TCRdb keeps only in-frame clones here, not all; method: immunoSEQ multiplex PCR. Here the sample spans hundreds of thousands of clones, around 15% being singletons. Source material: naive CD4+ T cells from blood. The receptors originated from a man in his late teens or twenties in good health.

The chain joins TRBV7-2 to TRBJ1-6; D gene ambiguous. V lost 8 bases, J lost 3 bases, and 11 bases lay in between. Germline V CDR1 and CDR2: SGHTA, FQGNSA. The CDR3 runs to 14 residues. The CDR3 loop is CASRQTNYNSPLHF. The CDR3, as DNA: TGTGCCAGCCGGCAGACCAACTATAATTCACCCCTCCACTTT.

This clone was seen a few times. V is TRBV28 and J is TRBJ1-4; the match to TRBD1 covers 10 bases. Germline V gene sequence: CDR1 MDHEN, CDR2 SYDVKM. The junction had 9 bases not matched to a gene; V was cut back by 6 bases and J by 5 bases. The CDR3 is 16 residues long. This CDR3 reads CASRKRQGARNEKLFF. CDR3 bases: TGTGCCAGCAGAAAACGACAGGGGGCCAGGAATGAAAAACTGTTTTTT.

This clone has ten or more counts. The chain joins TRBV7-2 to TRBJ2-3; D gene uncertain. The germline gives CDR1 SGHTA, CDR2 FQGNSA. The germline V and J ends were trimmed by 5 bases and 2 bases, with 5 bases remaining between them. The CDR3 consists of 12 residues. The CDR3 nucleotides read TGTGCCAGCAGCATGGCCACAGATACGCAGTATTTT. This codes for CASSMATDTQYF.

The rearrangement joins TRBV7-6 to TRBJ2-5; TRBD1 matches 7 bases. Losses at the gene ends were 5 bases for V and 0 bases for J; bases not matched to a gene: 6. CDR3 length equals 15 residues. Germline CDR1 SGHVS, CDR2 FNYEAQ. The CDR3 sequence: CASSLGQANQETQYF. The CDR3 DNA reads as TGTGCCAGCAGCCTAGGACAGGCCAACCAAGAGACCCAGTACTTC.

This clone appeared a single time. CDR3 sequence reads: CAWRPRTGDLAAWLNYGYTF. CDR3 bases: TGTGCCTGGAGGCCACGGACAGGGGATCTCGCGGCCTGGCTGAACTATGGCTACACCTTC. This rearrangement joins TRBV30 to TRBJ1-2; 9 bases align to TRBD1. There are 20 residues in the CDR3. The V gene end was trimmed by 3 bases and the J gene end by 2 bases; junction bases not matched to a gene: 22. Germline V CDR1 and CDR2: GTSNPN, SVGIG (reference sequence).

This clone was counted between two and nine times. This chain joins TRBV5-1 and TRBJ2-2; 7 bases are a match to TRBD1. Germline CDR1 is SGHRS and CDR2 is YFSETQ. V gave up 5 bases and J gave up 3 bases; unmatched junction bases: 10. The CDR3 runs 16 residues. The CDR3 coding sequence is TGCGCCAGCAGACCCGCCTCGGGACAGCACACCGGGGAGCTGTTTTTT. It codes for CASRPASGQHTGELFF. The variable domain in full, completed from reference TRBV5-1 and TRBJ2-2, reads KAGVTQTPRYLIKTRGQQVTLSCSPISGHRSVSWYQQTPGQGLQFLFEYFSETQRNKGNFPGRFSGRQFSNSRSEMNVSTLELGDSALYLCASRPASGQHTGELFFGEGSRLTVL.

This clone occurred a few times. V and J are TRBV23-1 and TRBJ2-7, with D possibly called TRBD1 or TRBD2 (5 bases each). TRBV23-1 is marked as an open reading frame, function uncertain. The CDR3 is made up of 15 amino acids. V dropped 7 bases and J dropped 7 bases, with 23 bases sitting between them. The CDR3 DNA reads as TGCGCCAGCACCCCGACGAGAGGGGTCCCCGGTGAGCAGTACTTC. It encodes CASTPTRGVPGEQYF.

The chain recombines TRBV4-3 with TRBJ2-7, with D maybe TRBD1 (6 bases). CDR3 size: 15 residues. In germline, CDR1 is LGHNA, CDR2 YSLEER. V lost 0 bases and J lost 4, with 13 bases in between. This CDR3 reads CASSQDKTGRYEQYF. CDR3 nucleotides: TGCGCCAGCAGCCAAGATAAAACAGGGAGATACGAGCAGTACTTC.

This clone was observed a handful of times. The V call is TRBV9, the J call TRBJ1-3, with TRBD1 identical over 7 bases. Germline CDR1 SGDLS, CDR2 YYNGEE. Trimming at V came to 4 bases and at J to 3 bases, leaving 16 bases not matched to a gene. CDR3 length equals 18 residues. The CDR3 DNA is TGTGCCAGCAGCCCCCGACAGGGTTTTTCGATGGATGGAAACACCATATATTTT. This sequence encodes CASSPRQGFSMDGNTIYF. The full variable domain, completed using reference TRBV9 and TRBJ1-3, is DSGVTQTPKHLITATGQRVTLRCSPRSGDLSVYWYQQSLDQGLQFLIQYYNGEERAKGNILERFSAQQFPDLHSELNLSSLELGDSALYFCASSPRQGFSMDGNTIYFGEGSWLTVV.

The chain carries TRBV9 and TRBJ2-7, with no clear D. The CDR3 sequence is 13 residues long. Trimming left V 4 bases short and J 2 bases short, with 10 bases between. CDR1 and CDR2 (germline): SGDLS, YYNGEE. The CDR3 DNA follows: TGTGCCAGCAGCACCCGAGGCGCCTACGAGCAGTACTTC. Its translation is CASSTRGAYEQYF. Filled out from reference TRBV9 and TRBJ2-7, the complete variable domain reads DSGVTQTPKHLITATGQRVTLRCSPRSGDLSVYWYQQSLDQGLQFLIQYYNGEERAKGNILERFSAQQFPDLHSELNLSSLELGDSALYFCASSTRGAYEQYFGPGTRLTVT.

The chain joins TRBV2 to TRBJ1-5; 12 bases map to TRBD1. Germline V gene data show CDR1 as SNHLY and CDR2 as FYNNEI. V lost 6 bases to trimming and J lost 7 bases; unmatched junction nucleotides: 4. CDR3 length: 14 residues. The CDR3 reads CASSSGTGGQPQHF. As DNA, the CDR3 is TGTGCCAGCAGCTCCGGGACAGGGGGCCAGCCCCAGCATTTT.

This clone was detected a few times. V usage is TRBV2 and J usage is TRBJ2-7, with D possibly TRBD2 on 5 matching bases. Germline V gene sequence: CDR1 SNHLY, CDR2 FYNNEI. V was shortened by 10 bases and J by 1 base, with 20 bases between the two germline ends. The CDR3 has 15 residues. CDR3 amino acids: CAIDGGQLLSYEQYF. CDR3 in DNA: TGTGCCATCGACGGCGGGCAACTACTTTCCTACGAGCAGTACTTC.

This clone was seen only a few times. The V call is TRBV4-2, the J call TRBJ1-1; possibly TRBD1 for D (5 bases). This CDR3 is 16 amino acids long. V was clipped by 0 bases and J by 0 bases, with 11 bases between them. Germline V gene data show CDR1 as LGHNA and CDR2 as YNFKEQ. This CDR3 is CASSQDPDSLNTEAFF. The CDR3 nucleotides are TGTGCCAGCAGCCAAGATCCCGACAGTTTGAACACTGAAGCTTTCTTT.

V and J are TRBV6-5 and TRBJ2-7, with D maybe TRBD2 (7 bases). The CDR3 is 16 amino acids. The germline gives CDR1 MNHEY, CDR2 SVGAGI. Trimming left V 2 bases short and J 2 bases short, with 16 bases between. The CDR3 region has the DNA TGTGCCAGCAGTTACAAGGCGGGGGCTACCCCCTACGAGCAGTACTTC. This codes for CASSYKAGATPYEQYF.

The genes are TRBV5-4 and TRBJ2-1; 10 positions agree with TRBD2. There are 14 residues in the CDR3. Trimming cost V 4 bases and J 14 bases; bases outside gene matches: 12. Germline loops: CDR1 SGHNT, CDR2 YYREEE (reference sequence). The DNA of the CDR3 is TGTGCCAGCAGCCCCCCAGCGGGAGGGCCGTCGGAGTTCTTC. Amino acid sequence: CASSPPAGGPSEFF.

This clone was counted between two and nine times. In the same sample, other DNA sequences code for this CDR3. The CDR3 protein is CASSLQGANTEAFF. The CDR3 DNA follows: TGTGCCAGCAGCTTGCAGGGCGCGAACACTGAAGCTTTCTTT. The chain employs TRBV5-6 and TRBJ1-1; perhaps TRBD1 as D (5 bases). The CDR3 has 14 residues. Trimming removed 1 base at V and 1 base at J, with 8 bases between. Germline V gene lookup returns CDR1 SGHDT and CDR2 YYEEEE.

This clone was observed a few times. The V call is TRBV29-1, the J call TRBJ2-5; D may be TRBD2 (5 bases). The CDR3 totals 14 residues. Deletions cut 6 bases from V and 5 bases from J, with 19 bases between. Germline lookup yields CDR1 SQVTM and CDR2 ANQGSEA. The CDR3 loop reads CSVKNTGIHETQYF. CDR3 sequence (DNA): TGCAGCGTGAAAAACACCGGGATTCATGAGACCCAGTACTTC.

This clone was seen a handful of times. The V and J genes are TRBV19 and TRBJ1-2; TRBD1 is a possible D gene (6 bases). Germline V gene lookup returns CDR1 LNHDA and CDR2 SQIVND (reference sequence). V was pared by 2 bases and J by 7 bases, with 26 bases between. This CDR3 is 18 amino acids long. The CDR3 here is CASSIKRQAFIPVSGYTF. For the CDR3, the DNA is TGTGCCAGTAGTATAAAGCGACAGGCCTTCATCCCGGTTAGTGGCTACACCTTC. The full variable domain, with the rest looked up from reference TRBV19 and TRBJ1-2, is DGGITQSPKYLFRKEGQNVTLSCEQNLNHDAMYWYRQDPGQGLRLIYYSQIVNDFQKGDIAEGYSVSREKKESFPLTVTSAQKNPTAFYLCASSIKRQAFIPVSGYTFGSGTRLTVV.

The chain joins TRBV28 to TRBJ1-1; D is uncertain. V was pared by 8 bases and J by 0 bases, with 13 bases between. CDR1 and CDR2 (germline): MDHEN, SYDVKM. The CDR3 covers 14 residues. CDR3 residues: CASGQTALNTEAFF. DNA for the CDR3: TGTGCCAGCGGGCAGACGGCGCTGAACACTGAAGCTTTCTTT.

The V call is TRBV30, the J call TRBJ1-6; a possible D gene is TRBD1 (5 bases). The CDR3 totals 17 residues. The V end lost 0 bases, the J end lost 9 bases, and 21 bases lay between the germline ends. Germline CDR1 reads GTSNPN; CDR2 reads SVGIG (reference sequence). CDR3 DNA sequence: TGTGCCTGGAGTGTCGACCGGGTGAACCGGGGCAGTTCACCCCTCCACTTT. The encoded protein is CAWSVDRVNRGSSPLHF. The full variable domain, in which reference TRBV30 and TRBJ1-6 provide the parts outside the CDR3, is SQTIHQWPATLVQPVGSPLSLECTVEGTSNPNLYWYRQAAGRGLQLLFYSVGIGQISSEVPQNLSASRPQDRQFILSSKKLLLSDSGFYLCAWSVDRVNRGSSPLHFGNGTRLTVT.

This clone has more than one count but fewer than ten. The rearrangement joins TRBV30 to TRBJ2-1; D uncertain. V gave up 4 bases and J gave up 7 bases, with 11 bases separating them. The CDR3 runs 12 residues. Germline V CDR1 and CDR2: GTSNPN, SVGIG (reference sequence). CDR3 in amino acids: CAWIPRVNEQFF. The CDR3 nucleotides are TGTGCCTGGATCCCTCGGGTAAATGAGCAGTTCTTC.

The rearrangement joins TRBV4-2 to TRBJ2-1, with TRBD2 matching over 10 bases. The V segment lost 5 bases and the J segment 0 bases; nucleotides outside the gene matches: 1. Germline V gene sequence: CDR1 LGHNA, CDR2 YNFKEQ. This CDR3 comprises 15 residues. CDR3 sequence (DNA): TGTGCCAGCAGCGAGCGGGGGGGCTCCTACAATGAGCAGTTCTTC. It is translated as CASSERGGSYNEQFF.

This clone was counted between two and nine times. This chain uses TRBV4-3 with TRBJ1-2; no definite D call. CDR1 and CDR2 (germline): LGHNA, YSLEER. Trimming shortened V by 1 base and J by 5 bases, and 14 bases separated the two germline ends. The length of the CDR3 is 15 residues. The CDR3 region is CASSQVSQKIYGYTF. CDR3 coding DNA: TGCGCCAGCAGCCAAGTGAGCCAAAAGATATATGGCTACACCTTC.

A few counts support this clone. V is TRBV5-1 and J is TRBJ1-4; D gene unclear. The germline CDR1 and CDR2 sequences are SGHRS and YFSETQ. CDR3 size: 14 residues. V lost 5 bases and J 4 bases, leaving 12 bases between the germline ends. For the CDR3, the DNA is TGCGCCAGCAGTTTCCGGGCCCTTAATGAAAAACTGTTTTTT. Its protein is CASSFRALNEKLFF.

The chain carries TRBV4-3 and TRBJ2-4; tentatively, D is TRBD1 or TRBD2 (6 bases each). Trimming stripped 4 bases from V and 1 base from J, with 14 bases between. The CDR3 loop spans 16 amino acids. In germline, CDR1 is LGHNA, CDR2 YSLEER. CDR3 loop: CASSLQGREAKNIQYF. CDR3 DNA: TGCGCCAGCAGCCTACAGGGCCGGGAGGCCAAAAACATTCAGTACTTC.

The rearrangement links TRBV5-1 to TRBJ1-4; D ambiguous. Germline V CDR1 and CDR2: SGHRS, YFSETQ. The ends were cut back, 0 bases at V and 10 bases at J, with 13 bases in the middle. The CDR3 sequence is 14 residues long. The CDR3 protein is CASSLEAGYGKLFF. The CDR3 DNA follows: TGCGCCAGCAGCTTGGAGGCAGGATATGGAAAACTGTTTTTT.